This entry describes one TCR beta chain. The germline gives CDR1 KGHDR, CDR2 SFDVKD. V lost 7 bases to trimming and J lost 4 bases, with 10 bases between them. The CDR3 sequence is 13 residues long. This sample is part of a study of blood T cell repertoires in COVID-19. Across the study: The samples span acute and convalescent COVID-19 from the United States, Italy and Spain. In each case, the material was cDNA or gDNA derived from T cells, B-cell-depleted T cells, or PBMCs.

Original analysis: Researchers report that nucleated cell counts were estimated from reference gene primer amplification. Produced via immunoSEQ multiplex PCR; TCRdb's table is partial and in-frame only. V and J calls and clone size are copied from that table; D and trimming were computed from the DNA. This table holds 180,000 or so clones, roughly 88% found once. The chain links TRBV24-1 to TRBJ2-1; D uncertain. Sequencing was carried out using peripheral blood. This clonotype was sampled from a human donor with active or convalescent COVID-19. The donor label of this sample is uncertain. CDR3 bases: TGTGCCACCAGGTCTCACAGATACAATGAGCAGTTCTTC. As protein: CATRSHRYNEQFF.